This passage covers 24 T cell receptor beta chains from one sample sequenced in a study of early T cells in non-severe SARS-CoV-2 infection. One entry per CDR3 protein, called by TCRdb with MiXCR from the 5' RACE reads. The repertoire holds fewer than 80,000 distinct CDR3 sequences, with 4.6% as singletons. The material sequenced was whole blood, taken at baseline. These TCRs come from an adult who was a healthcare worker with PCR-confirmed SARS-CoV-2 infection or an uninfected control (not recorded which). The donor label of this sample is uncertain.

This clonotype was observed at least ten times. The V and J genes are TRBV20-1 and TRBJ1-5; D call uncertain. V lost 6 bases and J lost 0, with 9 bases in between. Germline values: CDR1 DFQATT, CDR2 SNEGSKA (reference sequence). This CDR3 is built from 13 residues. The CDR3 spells CSAQDISNQPQHF. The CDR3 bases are TGCAGTGCGCAAGACATTAGCAATCAGCCCCAGCATTTT.

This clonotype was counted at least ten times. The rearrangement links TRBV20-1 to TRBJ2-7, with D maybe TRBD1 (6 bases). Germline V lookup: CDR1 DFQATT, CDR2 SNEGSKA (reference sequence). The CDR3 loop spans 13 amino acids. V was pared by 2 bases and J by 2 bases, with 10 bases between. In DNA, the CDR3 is TGCAGTGCTAGATACAGGGATCCCTACGAGCAGTACTTC. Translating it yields CSARYRDPYEQYF.

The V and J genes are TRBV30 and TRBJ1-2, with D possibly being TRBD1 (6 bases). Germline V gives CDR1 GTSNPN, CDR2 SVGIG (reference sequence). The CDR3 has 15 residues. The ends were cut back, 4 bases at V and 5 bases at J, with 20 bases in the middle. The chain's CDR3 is CAWTLNRAGPYGYTF. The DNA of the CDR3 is TGTGCCTGGACCCTCAACAGGGCGGGCCCATATGGCTACACCTTC.

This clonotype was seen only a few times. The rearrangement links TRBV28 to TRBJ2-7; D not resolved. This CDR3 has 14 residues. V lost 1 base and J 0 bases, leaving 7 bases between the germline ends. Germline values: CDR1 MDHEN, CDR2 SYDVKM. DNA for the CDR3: TGTGCCAGCAGTTTATATTCGGACTCCTACGAGCAGTACTTC. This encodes CASSLYSDSYEQYF.

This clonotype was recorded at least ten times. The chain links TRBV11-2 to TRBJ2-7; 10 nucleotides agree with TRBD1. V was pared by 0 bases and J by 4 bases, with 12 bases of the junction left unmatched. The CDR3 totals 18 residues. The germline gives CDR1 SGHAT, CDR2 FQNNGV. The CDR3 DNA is TGTGCCAGCAGCTTAGATATAGGAGCGGGACAGGGGATTTACGAGCAGTACTTC. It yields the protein CASSLDIGAGQGIYEQYF.

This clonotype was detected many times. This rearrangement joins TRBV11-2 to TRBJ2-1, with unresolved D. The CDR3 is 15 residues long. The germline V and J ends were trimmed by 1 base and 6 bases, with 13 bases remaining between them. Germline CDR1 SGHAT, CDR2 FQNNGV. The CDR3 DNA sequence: TGTGCCAGCAGCTTAGTCTCATTTCCCCCCAATGAGCAGTTCTTC. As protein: CASSLVSFPPNEQFF.

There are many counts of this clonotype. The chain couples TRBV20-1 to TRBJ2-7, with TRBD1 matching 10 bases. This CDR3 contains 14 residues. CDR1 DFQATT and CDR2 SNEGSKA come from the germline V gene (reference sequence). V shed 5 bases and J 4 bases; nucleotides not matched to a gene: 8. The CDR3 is CSAQTGTGVYEQYF. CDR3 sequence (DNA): TGCAGTGCTCAAACCGGGACAGGGGTGTACGAGCAGTACTTC.

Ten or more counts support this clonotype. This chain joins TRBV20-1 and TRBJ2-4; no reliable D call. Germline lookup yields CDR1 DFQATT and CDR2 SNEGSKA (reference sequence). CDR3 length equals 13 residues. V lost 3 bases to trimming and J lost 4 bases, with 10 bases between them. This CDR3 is CSASQSGKNIQYF. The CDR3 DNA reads TGCAGTGCTAGTCAAAGTGGGAAAAACATTCAGTACTTC.

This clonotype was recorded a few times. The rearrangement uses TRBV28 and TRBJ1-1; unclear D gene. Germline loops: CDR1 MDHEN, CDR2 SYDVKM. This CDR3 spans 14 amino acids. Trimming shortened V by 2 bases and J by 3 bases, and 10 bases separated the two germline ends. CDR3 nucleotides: TGTGCCAGCAGTTTAGTAGCCCACTACACTGAAGCTTTCTTT. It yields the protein CASSLVAHYTEAFF.

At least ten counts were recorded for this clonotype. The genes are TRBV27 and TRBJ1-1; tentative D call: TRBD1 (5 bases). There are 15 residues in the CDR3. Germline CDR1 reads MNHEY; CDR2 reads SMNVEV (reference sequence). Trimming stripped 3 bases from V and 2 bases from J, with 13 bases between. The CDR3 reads CASSLGVGGNTEAFF. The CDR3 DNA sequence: TGTGCCAGCAGTTTGGGGGTCGGGGGAAACACTGAAGCTTTCTTT.

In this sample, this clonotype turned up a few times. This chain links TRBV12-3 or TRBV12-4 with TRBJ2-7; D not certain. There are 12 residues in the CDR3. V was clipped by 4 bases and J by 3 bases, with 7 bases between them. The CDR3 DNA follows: TGTGCCAGCAGTTATTGGGGCTACGAGCAGTACTTC. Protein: CASSYWGYEQYF.

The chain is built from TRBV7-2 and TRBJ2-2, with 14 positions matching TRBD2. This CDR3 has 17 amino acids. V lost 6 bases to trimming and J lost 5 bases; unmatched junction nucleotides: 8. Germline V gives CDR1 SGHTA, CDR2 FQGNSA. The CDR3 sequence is CASSPTSGGAGTGELFF. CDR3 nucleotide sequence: TGTGCCAGCAGTCCGACTAGCGGGGGGGCAGGGACCGGGGAGCTGTTTTTT.

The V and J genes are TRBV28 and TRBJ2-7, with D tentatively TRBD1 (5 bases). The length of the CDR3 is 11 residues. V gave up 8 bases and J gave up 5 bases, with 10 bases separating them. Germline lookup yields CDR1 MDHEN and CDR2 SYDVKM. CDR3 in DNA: TGTGCCAGCCAAGCCAGGGACGAGCAGTACTTC. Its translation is CASQARDEQYF.

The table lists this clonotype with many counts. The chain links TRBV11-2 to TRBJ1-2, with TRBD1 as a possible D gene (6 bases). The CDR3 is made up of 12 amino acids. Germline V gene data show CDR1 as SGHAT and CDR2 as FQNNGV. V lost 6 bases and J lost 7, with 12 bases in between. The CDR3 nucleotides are TGTGCCAGCAGAGGGGGGGAGGTTGGCTACACCTTC. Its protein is CASRGGEVGYTF.

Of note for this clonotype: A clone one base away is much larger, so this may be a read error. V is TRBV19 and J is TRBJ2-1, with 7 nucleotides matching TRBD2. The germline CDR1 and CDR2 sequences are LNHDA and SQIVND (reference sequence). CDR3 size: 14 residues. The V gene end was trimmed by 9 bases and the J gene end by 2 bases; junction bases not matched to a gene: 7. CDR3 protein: CASATSPPYNEQFF. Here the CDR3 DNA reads TGTGCCAGCGCGACTAGCCCCCCCTACAATGAGCAGTTCTTC.

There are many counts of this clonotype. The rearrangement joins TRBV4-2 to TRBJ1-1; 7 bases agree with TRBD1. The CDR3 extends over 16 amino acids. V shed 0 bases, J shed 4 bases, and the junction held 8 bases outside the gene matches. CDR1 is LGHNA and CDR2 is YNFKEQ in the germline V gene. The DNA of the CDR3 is TGTGCCAGCAGCCAAGATGGGACGACAGGGAGCACTGAAGCTTTCTTT. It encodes CASSQDGTTGSTEAFF.

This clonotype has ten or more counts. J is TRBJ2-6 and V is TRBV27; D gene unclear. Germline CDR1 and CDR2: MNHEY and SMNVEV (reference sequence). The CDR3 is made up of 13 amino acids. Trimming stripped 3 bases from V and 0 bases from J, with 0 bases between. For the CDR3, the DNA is TGTGCCAGCAGTTTCTCTGGGGCCAACGTCCTGACTTTC. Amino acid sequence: CASSFSGANVLTF. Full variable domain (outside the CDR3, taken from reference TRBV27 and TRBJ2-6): EAQVTQNPRYLITVTGKKLTVTCSQNMNHEYMSWYRQDPGLGLRQIYYSMNVEVTDKGDVPEGYKVSRKEKRNFPLILESPSPNQTSLYFCASSFSGANVLTFGAGSRLTVL.

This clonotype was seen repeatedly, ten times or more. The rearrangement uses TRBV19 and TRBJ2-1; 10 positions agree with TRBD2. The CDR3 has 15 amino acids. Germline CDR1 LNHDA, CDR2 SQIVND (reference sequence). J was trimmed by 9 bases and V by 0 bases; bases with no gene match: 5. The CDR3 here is CASSIESGGAGEQFF. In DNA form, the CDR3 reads TGTGCCAGTAGTATAGAAAGCGGGGGGGCGGGTGAGCAGTTCTTC.

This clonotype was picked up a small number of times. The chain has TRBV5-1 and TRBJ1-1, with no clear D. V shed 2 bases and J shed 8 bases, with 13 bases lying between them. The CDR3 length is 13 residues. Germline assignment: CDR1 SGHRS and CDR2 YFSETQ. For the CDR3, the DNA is TGCGCCAGCAGCTTCGCCGACCGCCCCGAAGCTTTCTTT. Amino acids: CASSFADRPEAFF.

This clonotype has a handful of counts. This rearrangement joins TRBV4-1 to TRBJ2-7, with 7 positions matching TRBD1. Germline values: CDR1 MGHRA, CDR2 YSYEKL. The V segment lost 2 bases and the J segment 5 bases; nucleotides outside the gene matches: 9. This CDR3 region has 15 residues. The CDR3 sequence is CASSQFHRGSNEQYF. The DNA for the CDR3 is TGCGCCAGCAGCCAATTTCACAGGGGATCCAACGAGCAGTACTTC.

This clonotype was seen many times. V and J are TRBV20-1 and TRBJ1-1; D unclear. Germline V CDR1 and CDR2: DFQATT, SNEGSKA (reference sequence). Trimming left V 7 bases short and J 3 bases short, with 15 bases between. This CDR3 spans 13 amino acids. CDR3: CSGNGQDHTEAFF. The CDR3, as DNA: TGCAGTGGGAACGGGCAGGATCACACTGAAGCTTTCTTT.

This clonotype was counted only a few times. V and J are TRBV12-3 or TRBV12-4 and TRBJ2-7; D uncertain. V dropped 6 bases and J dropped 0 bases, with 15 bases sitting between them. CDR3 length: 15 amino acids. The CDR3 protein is CASSRTELSSYEQYF. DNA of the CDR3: TGTGCCAGCAGCCGCACAGAGTTGAGCTCCTACGAGCAGTACTTC.

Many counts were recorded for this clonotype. CDR3 sequence reads: CASSQGGTVNNYGYTF. The CDR3 DNA reads as TGTGCCAGCAGTCAAGGAGGGACAGTGAACAACTATGGCTACACCTTC. The rearrangement uses TRBV13 and TRBJ1-2; TRBD1 matches 7 bases. The CDR3 has 16 residues. Germline lookup yields CDR1 PRHDT and CDR2 FYEKMQ (reference sequence). J lost 2 bases, V lost 6 bases, and 12 bases had no gene match.

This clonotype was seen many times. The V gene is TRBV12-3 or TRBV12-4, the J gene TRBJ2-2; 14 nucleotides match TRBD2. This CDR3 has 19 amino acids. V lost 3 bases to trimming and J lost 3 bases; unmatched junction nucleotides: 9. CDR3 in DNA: TGTGCCAGCAGTTTGGTCGGAGTGGGACTAGCGGGGGACACCGGGGAGCTGTTTTTT. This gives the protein CASSLVGVGLAGDTGELFF.